This T cell receptor (beta chain) emerged from a study of T-cell memory formation after mild COVID-19. MiXCR, applied by TCRdb to the 5' RACE reads, yields one record per CDR3 protein. Altogether 65,000 to 90,000 distinct CDR3 sequences are present, approximately 13% being singletons, with the ten largest covering around 29%. CDR1 is SQVTM, CDR2 ANQGSEA, per germline. V lost 4 bases, J lost 3 bases, and 15 bases lay in between. This CDR3 is 14 amino acids long. The receptor comes from an adult woman who had mild COVID-19 (a few samples of this study predate the infection). Cell type and time point are not known. The gene calls are TRBV29-1 and TRBJ1-1; D is perhaps TRBD1 (6 bases). The sequenced sample was PBMCs or a T cell subset sorted from them (not recorded which). CDR3: CSVGYRAGDTEAFF. For the CDR3, the DNA is TGCAGCGTTGGATACAGGGCCGGGGACACTGAAGCTTTCTTT.